A single sample gave rise to the 8 T cell receptor beta chains below, sequenced in a study of T and B cells in COVID-19 patients. From blood, roughly 220-550 ng of genomic DNA served as TRB template. TRB rearrangements were amplified by multiplex PCR with BIOMED2 TRB-A/B primers. TCRdb redid the calling of the multiplex PCR reads with MiXCR, one entry per CDR3 protein. This table has some 8,400 distinct CDR3 sequences, 20% to 30% appearing once. The source material was blood. Source of these receptors: a human donor with active COVID-19.

In its sample, this clonotype was seen a few times. The chain combines TRBV4-2 with TRBJ2-7; D call uncertain. The germline V gene has CDR1 LGHNA and CDR2 YNFKEQ. V shed 2 bases and J shed 2 bases, with 7 bases lying between them. CDR3 length equals 13 residues. The chain's CDR3 is CASSQSQAYEQYF. The CDR3 nucleotides are TGTGCCAGCAGCCAATCTCAGGCCTACGAGCAGTACTTC.

By share, this clonotype counts as hyperexpanded (1% or more). The rearrangement joins TRBV6-1 to TRBJ1-4, with D unclear. Germline-derived CDR1 and CDR2 are MNHNS and SASEGT. The V end was cut by 2 bases, the J end by 0 bases, with 10 bases between. This CDR3 contains 16 residues. The CDR3 sequence is CASSERAIATNEKLFF. For the CDR3, the DNA is TGTGCCAGCAGTGAACGGGCTATTGCAACTAATGAAAAACTGTTTTTT.

This sequence joins TRBV30 and TRBJ1-1; no reliable D call. The V and J ends lost 2 bases and 4 bases respectively, with 11 bases between them. The length of the CDR3 is 13 residues. Germline V lookup: CDR1 GTSNPN, CDR2 SVGIG (reference sequence). CDR3 DNA: TGTGCCTGGAGTTCTGCGGGGTTCACTGAAGCTTTCTTT. The encoded protein is CAWSSAGFTEAFF.

The CDR3 DNA reads TGTGCCAGCAGCTTAGCCACGGACAGTCACTATGGCTACACCTTC. This encodes CASSLATDSHYGYTF. The chain joins TRBV7-2 to TRBJ1-2, with D maybe TRBD1 (6 bases). This CDR3 is 15 amino acids long. Germline lookup yields CDR1 SGHTA and CDR2 FQGNSA. V was cut by 0 bases and J by 3 bases, with 11 bases left in between.

The rearrangement joins TRBV13 to TRBJ2-3; the D is unclear. Germline CDR1 PRHDT, CDR2 FYEKMQ (reference sequence). The CDR3 length is 13 residues. Deletions cut 8 bases from V and 2 bases from J, with 11 bases between. The DNA of the CDR3 is TGTGCCAGCTGCGACTCGCTCACAGATACGCAGTATTTT. This sequence encodes CASCDSLTDTQYF.

This clonotype has more than one count but fewer than ten. V and J are TRBV19 and TRBJ1-1; no firm D call. The CDR3 sequence is 17 residues long. V lost 3 bases to trimming and J lost 0 bases, with 17 bases between them. Per germline, CDR1 LNHDA and CDR2 SQIVND (reference sequence). The CDR3 sequence: CASSMVRDPRLNTEAFF. The CDR3 DNA is TGTGCCAGTAGTATGGTTAGAGACCCCCGGTTGAACACTGAAGCTTTCTTT.

The chain is built from TRBV6-2 or TRBV6-3 and TRBJ1-1, with D perhaps matching TRBD1 (6 bases). From germline, CDR1 is MNHEY and CDR2 SVGEGT. The CDR3 has 15 amino acids. V was cut by 6 bases and J by 1 base, with 15 bases left in between. The DNA for the CDR3 is TGTGCCAGCAGCCAAGGGGGGGCCGGGAACACTGAAGCTTTCTTT. This gives the protein CASSQGGAGNTEAFF.

By share of the sample, this clonotype is medium-sized. The chain employs TRBV5-5 and TRBJ2-2; D possibly corresponds to TRBD2 (6 bases). Germline assignment: CDR1 SGHKS and CDR2 YYEKEE (reference sequence). This CDR3 comprises 17 residues. Trimming shortened V by 0 bases and J by 1 base, and 13 bases separated the two germline ends. CDR3 in DNA: TGTGCCAGCAGCTTGGAATCACGGGGGAGGAACACCGGGGAGCTGTTTTTT. Translated: CASSLESRGRNTGELFF.